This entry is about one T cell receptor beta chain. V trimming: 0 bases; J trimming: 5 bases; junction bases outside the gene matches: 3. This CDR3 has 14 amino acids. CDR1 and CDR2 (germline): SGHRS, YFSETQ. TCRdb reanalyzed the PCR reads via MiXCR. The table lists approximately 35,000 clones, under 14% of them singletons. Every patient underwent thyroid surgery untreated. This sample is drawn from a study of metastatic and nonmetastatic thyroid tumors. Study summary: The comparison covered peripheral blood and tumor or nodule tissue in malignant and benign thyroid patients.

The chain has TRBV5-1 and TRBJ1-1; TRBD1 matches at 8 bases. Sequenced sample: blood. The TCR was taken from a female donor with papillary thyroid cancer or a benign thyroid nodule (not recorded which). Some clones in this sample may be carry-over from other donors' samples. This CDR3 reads CASSLGTGSTEAFF. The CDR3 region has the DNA TGCGCCAGCAGCTTGGGGACAGGGAGTACTGAAGCTTTCTTT. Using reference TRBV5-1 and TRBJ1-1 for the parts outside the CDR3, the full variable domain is KAGVTQTPRYLIKTRGQQVTLSCSPISGHRSVSWYQQTPGQGLQFLFEYFSETQRNKGNFPGRFSGRQFSNSRSEMNVSTLELGDSALYLCASSLGTGSTEAFFGQGTRLTVV.